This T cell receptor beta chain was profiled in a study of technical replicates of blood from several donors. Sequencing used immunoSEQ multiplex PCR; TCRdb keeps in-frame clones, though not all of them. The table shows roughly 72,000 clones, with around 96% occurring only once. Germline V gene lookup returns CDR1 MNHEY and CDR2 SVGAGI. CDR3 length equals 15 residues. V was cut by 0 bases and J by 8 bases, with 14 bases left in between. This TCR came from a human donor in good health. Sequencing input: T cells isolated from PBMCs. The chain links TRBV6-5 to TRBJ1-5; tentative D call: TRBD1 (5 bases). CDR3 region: CASSYSGGITEPQHF. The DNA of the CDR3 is TGTGCCAGCAGTTACTCCGGGGGTATCACTGAGCCCCAGCATTTT.